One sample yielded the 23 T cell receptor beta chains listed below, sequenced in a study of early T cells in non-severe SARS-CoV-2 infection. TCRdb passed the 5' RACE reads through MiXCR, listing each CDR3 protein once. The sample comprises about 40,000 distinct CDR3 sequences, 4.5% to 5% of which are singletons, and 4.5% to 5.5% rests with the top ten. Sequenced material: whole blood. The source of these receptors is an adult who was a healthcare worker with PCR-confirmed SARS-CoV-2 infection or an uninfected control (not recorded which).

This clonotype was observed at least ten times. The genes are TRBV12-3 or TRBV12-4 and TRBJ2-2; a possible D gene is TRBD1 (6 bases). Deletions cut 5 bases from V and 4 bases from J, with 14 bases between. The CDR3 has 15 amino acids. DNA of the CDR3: TGTGCCAGCAGTCGCAGGGGTTGGGGCACCGGGGAGCTGTTTTTT. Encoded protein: CASSRRGWGTGELFF.

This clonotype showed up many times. The CDR3 coding sequence is TGTGCCAGCAGTTTCGGAGGGCCAGGTAATGAGCAGTTCTTC. Its translation: CASSFGGPGNEQFF. The V call is TRBV28, the J call TRBJ2-1, with D possibly TRBD2 on 6 matching bases. The CDR3 extends over 14 amino acids. Trimming took off 3 bases at V and 7 bases at J, with 13 bases between the two ends. CDR1 and CDR2 (germline): MDHEN, SYDVKM.

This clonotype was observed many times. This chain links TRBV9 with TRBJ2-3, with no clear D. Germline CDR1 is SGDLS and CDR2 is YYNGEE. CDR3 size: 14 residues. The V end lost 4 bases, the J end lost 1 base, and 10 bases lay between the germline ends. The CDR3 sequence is CASSSRTGTDTQYF. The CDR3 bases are TGTGCCAGCAGCTCGCGAACCGGCACAGATACGCAGTATTTT. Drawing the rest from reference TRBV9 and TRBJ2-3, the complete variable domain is DSGVTQTPKHLITATGQRVTLRCSPRSGDLSVYWYQQSLDQGLQFLIQYYNGEERAKGNILERFSAQQFPDLHSELNLSSLELGDSALYFCASSSRTGTDTQYFGPGTRLTVL.

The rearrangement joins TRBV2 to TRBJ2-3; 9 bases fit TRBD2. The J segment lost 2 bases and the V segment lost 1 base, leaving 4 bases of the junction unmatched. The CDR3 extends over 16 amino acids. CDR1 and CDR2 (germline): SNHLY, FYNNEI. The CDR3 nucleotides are TGTGCCAGCAGTGAAGAAGCGGGGGGCACCACAGATACGCAGTATTTT. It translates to CASSEEAGGTTDTQYF. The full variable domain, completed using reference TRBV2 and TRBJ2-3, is EPEVTQTPSHQVTQMGQEVILRCVPISNHLYFYWYRQILGQKVEFLVSFYNNEISEKSEIFDDQFSVERPDGSNFTLKIRSTKLEDSAMYFCASSEEAGGTTDTQYFGPGTRLTVL.

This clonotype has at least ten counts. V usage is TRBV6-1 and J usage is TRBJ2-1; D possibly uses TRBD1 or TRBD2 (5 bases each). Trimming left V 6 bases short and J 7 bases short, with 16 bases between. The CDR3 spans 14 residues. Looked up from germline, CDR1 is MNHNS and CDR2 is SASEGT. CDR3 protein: CASSRDPNGNEQFF. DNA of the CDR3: TGTGCCAGCAGCCGGGACCCAAACGGGAATGAGCAGTTCTTC.

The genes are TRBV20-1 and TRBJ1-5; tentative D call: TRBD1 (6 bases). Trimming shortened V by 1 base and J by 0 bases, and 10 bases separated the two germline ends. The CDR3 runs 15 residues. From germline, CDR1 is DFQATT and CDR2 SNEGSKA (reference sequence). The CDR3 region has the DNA TGCAGTGCTAGAGGAGGGACAAATAGCAATCAGCCCCAGCATTTT. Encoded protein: CSARGGTNSNQPQHF.

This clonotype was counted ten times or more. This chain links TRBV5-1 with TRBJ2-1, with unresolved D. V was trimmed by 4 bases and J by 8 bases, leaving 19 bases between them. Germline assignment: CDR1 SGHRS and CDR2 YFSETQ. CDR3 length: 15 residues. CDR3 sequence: CASSPMRRQSDEQFF. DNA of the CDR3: TGCGCCAGCAGCCCCATGCGGCGACAAAGCGATGAGCAGTTCTTC.

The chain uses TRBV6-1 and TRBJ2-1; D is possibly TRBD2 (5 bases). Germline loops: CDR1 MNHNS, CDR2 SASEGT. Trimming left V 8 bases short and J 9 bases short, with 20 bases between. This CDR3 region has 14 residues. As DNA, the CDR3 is TGTGCCAGCGAACTAGGGCAAAATGCGGGTGAGCAGTTCTTC. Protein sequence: CASELGQNAGEQFF.

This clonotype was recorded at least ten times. The CDR3 DNA reads TGCGCCAGCAGCCAAGCCAATAGCGGATTCGGCTACACCTTC. This translates into CASSQANSGFGYTF. The chain uses TRBV4-3 and TRBJ1-2, with D unclear. CDR3 length equals 14 residues. Germline lookup yields CDR1 LGHNA and CDR2 YSLEER. With 1 base removed from V and 8 bases from J, the gap between germline ends came to 14 bases.

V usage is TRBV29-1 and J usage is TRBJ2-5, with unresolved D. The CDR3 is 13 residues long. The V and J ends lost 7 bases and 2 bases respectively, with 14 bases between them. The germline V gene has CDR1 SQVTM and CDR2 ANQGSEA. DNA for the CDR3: TGCAGCGCCGACGGTAGGCAGCAAGAGACCCAGTACTTC. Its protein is CSADGRQQETQYF.

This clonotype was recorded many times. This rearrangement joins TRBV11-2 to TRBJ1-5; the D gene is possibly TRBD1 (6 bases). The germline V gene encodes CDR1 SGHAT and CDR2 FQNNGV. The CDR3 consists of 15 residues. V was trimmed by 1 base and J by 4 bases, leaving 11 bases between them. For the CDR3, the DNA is TGTGCCAGCAGCTTAGGAGGGGGAGCTAATCAGCCCCAGCATTTT. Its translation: CASSLGGGANQPQHF.

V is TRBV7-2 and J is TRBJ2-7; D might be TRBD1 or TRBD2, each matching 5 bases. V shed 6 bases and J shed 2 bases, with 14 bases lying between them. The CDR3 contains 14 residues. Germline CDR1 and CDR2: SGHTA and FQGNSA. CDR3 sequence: CASSGPGRTYEQYF. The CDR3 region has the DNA TGTGCCAGCAGTGGTCCGGGACGCACCTACGAGCAGTACTTC.

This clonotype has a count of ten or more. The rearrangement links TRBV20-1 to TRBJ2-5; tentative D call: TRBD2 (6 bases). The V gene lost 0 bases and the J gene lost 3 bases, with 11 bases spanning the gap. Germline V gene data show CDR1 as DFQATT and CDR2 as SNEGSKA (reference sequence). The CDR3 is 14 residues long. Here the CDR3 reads CSARDQASEETQYF. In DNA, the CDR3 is TGCAGTGCTAGAGATCAGGCTAGCGAAGAGACCCAGTACTTC.

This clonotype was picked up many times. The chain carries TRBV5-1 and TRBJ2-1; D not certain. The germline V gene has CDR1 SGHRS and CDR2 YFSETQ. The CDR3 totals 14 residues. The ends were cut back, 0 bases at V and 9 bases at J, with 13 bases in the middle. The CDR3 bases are TGCGCCAGCAGCTTGGGGCTAGGGTTAGGTGAGCAGTTCTTC. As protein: CASSLGLGLGEQFF.

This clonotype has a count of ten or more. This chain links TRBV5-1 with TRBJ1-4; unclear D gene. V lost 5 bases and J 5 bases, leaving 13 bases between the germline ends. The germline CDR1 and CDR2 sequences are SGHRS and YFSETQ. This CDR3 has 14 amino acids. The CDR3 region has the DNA TGCGCCAGCAGTCCTGGACGGCCGAATGAAAAACTGTTTTTT. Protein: CASSPGRPNEKLFF. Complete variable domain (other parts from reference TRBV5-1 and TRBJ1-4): KAGVTQTPRYLIKTRGQQVTLSCSPISGHRSVSWYQQTPGQGLQFLFEYFSETQRNKGNFPGRFSGRQFSNSRSEMNVSTLELGDSALYLCASSPGRPNEKLFFGSGTQLSVL.

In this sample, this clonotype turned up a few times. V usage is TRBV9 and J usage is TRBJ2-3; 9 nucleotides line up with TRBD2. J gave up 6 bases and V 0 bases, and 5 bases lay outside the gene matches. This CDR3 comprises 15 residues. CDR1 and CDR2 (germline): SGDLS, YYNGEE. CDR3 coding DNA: TGTGCCAGCAGCGTAGGTCTAGCGGGGTCGGATACGCAGTATTTT. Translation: CASSVGLAGSDTQYF.

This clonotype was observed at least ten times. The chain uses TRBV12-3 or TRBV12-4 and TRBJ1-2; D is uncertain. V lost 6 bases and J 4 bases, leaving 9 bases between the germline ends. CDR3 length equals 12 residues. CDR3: CASSQNGYGYTF. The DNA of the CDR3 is TGTGCCAGCAGCCAAAACGGCTATGGCTACACCTTC.

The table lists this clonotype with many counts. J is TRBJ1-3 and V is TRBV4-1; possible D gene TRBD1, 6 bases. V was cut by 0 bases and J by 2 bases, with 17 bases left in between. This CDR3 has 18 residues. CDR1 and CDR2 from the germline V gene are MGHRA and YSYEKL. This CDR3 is CASSQEPQGVSTGNTIYF. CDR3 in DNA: TGCGCCAGCAGCCAAGAACCACAGGGAGTCTCTACTGGAAACACCATATATTTT.

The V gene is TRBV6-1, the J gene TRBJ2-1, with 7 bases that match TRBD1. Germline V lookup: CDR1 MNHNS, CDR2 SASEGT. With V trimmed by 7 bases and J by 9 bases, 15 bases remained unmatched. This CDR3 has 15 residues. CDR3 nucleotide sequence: TGTGCCAGCACCGAGGACAGGACTTTCCTACCTGAGCAGTTCTTC. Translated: CASTEDRTFLPEQFF.

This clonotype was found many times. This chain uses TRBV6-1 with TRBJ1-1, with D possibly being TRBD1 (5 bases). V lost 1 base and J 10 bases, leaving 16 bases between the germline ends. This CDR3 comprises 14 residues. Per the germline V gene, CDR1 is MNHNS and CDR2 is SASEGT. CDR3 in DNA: TGTGCCAGCAGTGAAGTATCGGGGGGGATCGCAGCTTTCTTT. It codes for CASSEVSGGIAAFF.

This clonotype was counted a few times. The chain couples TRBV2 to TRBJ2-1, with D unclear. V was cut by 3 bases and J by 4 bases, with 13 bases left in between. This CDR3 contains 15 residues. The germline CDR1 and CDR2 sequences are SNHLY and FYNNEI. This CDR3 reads CASSEAAELYNEQFF. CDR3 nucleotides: TGTGCCAGCAGTGAGGCAGCAGAGCTTTACAATGAGCAGTTCTTC.

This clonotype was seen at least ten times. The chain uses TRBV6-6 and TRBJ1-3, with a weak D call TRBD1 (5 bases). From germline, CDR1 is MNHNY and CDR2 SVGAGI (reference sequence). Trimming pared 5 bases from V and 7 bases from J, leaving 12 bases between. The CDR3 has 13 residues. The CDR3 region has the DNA TGTGCCAGCAGTACCGGGACGGTGAACACCATATATTTT. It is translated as CASSTGTVNTIYF.

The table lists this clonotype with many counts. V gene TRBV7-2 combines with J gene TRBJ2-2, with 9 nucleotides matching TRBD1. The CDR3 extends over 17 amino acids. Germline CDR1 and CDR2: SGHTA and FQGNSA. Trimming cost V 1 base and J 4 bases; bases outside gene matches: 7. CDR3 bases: TGTGCCAGCAGCTTAGGACGGACAGGGGTCGGCACCGGGGAGCTGTTTTTT. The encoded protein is CASSLGRTGVGTGELFF.